This TCR beta chain was sequenced during a study of primary melanoma T cells and metastatic recurrence. Overall study results and limits: A tumor T-cell fraction above 20% appeared protective.

Profiling relied on immunoSEQ multiplex PCR, and the TCRdb table lists in-frame clones only, not all of them. The sample yields about 670 clones, about 77% seen once. Comment on this clone: Its target is not known.

This CDR3 contains 15 residues. The germline gives CDR1 SGHRS, CDR2 YFSETQ. V was cut by 0 bases and J by 0 bases, with 9 bases left in between. The chain links TRBV5-1 to TRBJ1-1; tentatively, D is TRBD1 (6 bases). The receptor was derived from a human donor with melanoma. The sample consisted of melanoma tumor tissue. This CDR3 is CASSLAGHMNTEAFF. For the CDR3, the DNA is TGCGCCAGCAGCTTGGCGGGACACATGAACACTGAAGCTTTCTTT.